Listed below are T cell receptor beta chains from one sample, sequenced in a study of regulatory T cells in long-lasting Graves disease. TCRdb independently ran MiXCR on the multiplex PCR reads; one entry per CDR3 protein. The data show 620,000 or so distinct CDR3 sequences, with about 15% seen just once and about 17% held by the top ten. The same sample was also used in a study of T cells in Graves' hyperthyroidism and ophthalmopathy.

The source was peripheral blood mononuclear cells (PBMCs), collected at new diagnosis, from a patient treated with antithyroid drugs. The receptors here all came from a woman aged 25 to 39 with Graves disease. Each CDR3 is given with its conserved first and last residue. D genes are given only for firm matches. Only some rows state a clone size, as once, few, many or a class for expanded clones.

D	V	size	J	CDR3	DNA
-	TRBV28	-	TRBJ1-3	CASSKGQGNTIYF	TGTGCCAGCAGTAAAGGACAGGGAAACACCATATATTTT
TRBD2	TRBV5-1	-	TRBJ2-3	CASSLDGGRDLAQYF	TGCGCCAGCAGCTTGGATGGCGGGAGGGACCTCGCGCAGTATTTT
-	TRBV4-2	few	TRBJ1-2	CASSQVERTTGYDGYTF	TGTGCCAGCAGCCAAGTCGAGAGGACCACCGGATACGATGGCTACACCTTC
-	TRBV27	many	TRBJ1-5	CASSPNLGSVQPQHF	TGTGCCAGCAGCCCCAACCTTGGTTCGGTTCAGCCCCAGCATTTT
TRBD2	TRBV30	few	TRBJ2-7	CAWSRASGIREQYF	TGTGCCTGGAGTAGGGCTAGCGGGATTAGAGAGCAGTACTTC
-	TRBV5-1	-	TRBJ1-3	CASSLETLGSGNTIYF	TGCGCCAGCAGCTTGGAGACTCTGGGCTCTGGAAACACCATATATTTT
TRBD1	TRBV6-1	many	TRBJ1-1	CASSLIGTANTEAFF	TGTGCCAGCAGTCTTATTGGGACAGCGAACACTGAAGCTTTCTTT
TRBD1	TRBV19	many	TRBJ1-1	CASRPLPTGTNTEAFF	TGTGCCAGTAGACCCCTTCCGACAGGGACGAACACTGAAGCTTTCTTT
TRBD1	TRBV6-1	few	TRBJ1-1	CASSEFLKPWTGSTEAFF	TGTGCCAGCAGTGAGTTCCTGAAACCGTGGACAGGGTCCACTGAAGCTTTCTTT
-	TRBV11-2	many	TRBJ2-7	CASTNTGPSGEQYF	TGTGCCAGCACCAACACCGGACCATCGGGGGAGCAGTACTTC
-	TRBV18	-	TRBJ2-7	CASSLAAESYEQYF	TGTGCCAGCTCACTGGCGGCCGAATCCTACGAGCAGTACTTC
TRBD2	TRBV19	few	TRBJ2-5	CASSAGGLAGGKKGTQYF	TGTGCCAGTAGTGCAGGGGGACTAGCGGGTGGGAAAAAAGGGACCCAGTACTTC
-	TRBV12-3/TRBV12-4	many	TRBJ1-2	CASSSGIGHGYTF	TGTGCCAGCAGTTCAGGGATAGGACATGGCTACACCTTC
-	TRBV29-1	-	TRBJ2-1	CSGDLIVGDEQFF	TGCAGCGGCGACTTAATTGTTGGTGATGAGCAGTTCTTC
TRBD2	TRBV5-1	-	TRBJ2-7	CASSLEISGSSYEQYF	TGCGCCAGCAGCTTGGAAATTAGCGGGAGCTCCTACGAGCAGTACTTC
-	TRBV7-9	many	TRBJ1-1	CASSLNKNTEAFF	TGTGCCAGCAGCTTAAATAAGAACACTGAAGCTTTCTTT
-	TRBV7-2	-	TRBJ2-7	CASSQAGVSSYEQYF	TGTGCCAGCAGCCAGGCCGGGGTCAGCTCCTACGAGCAGTACTTC
-	TRBV10-3	few	TRBJ1-1	CAISDSNTEAFF	TGTGCCATCAGTGATTCTAACACTGAAGCTTTCTTT
-	TRBV7-3	many	TRBJ1-5	CASSLTGESNQPQHF	TGTGCCAGCAGCTTAACAGGGGAAAGCAATCAGCCCCAGCATTTT
-	TRBV19	-	TRBJ2-1	CASKTTGRGEQFF	TGTGCCAGTAAGACTACAGGGCGGGGTGAGCAGTTCTTC
-	TRBV9	few	TRBJ2-2	CASSAAKPGIANTGELFF	TGTGCCAGCAGCGCAGCAAAACCGGGCATAGCAAACACCGGGGAGCTGTTTTTT
-	TRBV5-6	few	TRBJ1-5	CASSSEIDQPQHF	TGTGCCAGCAGCTCGGAAATCGATCAGCCCCAGCATTTT
-	TRBV5-1	once	TRBJ2-2	CASSFGAADTRELFF	TGCGCCAGCAGCTTTGGGGCGGCCGACACCAGGGAGCTGTTTTTT
TRBD1	TRBV29-1	-	TRBJ1-2	CSEGQGTRRSGYTF	TGCAGCGAAGGACAGGGGACGAGGCGGAGTGGCTACACCTTC
-	TRBV18	few	TRBJ2-5	CASSQSRVETQYF	TGTGCCAGCTCCCAGAGCAGGGTTGAGACCCAGTACTTC
TRBD1	TRBV3-1	few	TRBJ1-6	CASSQKGGISPLHF	TGTGCCAGCAGCCAAAAAGGGGGCATTTCACCCCTCCACTTT
-	TRBV3-1	many	TRBJ1-4	CASSQRGHPEKLFF	TGTGCCAGCAGCCAGAGGGGACACCCTGAAAAACTGTTTTTT
-	TRBV6-5	many	TRBJ1-1	CASSYSSRARNTEAFF	TGTGCCAGCAGTTACTCGAGTAGAGCGAGGAACACTGAAGCTTTCTTT
-	TRBV28	many	TRBJ2-1	CASTTPGGGSPNVNEQFF	TGTGCCAGCACCACCCCGGGGGGCGGGAGCCCTAACGTCAATGAGCAGTTCTTC
-	TRBV6-1	few	TRBJ2-7	CASSDRGVNEQYF	TGTGCCAGCAGTGACAGGGGTGTAAACGAGCAGTACTTC
-	TRBV28	-	TRBJ2-2	CAGQDSSRNTGELFF	TGTGCCGGCCAAGACAGTTCTCGGAACACCGGGGAGCTGTTTTTT
TRBD2	TRBV27	many	TRBJ2-1	CASIPGGLAGEHNEQFF	TGTGCCAGCATCCCCGGAGGTTTAGCGGGGGAACATAATGAGCAGTTCTTC
-	TRBV18	few	TRBJ2-5	CASSRPTETQYF	TGTGCCAGCTCACGCCCCACAGAGACCCAGTACTTC
TRBD2	TRBV7-8	-	TRBJ2-3	CASSNRLAGGLGSGDTQYF	TGTGCCAGCAGCAACAGACTAGCGGGAGGGCTCGGTAGCGGAGATACGCAGTATTTT
-	TRBV11-3	few	TRBJ2-2	CASSLDGLGELFF	TGTGCCAGCAGCTTGGATGGGCTCGGGGAGCTGTTTTTT
TRBD1	TRBV7-9	few	TRBJ1-5	CASSLETGLVQPQHF	TGTGCCAGCAGCTTAGAGACAGGGTTGGTTCAGCCCCAGCATTTT
TRBD2	TRBV30	few	TRBJ2-3	CAWTMGLASDTQYF	TGTGCCTGGACCATGGGACTAGCGTCAGATACGCAGTATTTT
TRBD1	TRBV20-1	few	TRBJ2-7	CSARPRQGASEQYF	TGCAGTGCTAGACCTCGGCAGGGGGCGTCTGAGCAGTACTTC
-	TRBV2	many	TRBJ1-5	CASSDDGNQPQHF	TGTGCCAGCAGTGACGATGGCAATCAGCCCCAGCATTTT
-	TRBV30	-	TRBJ1-3	CAWDPAGNTIYF	TGTGCCTGGGACCCCGCGGGAAACACCATATATTTT
TRBD2	TRBV20-1	few	TRBJ2-2	CSASDAKLAGGGITGELFF	TGCAGTGCTAGTGATGCTAAACTAGCGGGAGGGGGAATCACCGGGGAGCTGTTTTTT
-	TRBV27	-	TRBJ2-3	CASSSLRDTQYF	TGTGCCAGCAGTTCCCTGAGGGATACGCAGTATTTT
TRBD2	TRBV28	-	TRBJ2-7	CASSLLAGGPVYEQYF	TGTGCCAGCAGTTTGCTAGCGGGAGGGCCCGTTTACGAGCAGTACTTC
-	TRBV20-1	-	TRBJ2-3	CSARDPVGGALDTQYF	TGCAGTGCTAGAGATCCTGTAGGGGGGGCGCTTGATACGCAGTATTTT
-	TRBV5-1	many	TRBJ2-3	CASSSGQKADTQYF	TGCGCCAGCAGCTCCGGACAGAAAGCAGATACGCAGTATTTT
TRBD2	TRBV20-1	-	TRBJ2-5	CSTRGLAGRETQYF	TGCAGTACTCGAGGACTAGCGGGACGGGAGACCCAGTACTTC
-	TRBV12-3/TRBV12-4	many	TRBJ2-7	CASSPPGPSSYEQYF	TGTGCCAGCAGCCCCCCGGGACCGAGCTCCTACGAGCAGTACTTC
TRBD2	TRBV12-3/TRBV12-4	few	TRBJ2-3	CASRPFSSGDTQYF	TGTGCCAGCAGACCGTTTTCTAGCGGAGATACGCAGTATTTT
-	TRBV20-1	few	TRBJ2-5	CSASLREKTQYF	TGCAGTGCTAGTTTGAGGGAAAAGACCCAGTACTTC
TRBD1	TRBV7-9	many	TRBJ2-7	CASSASLGTGLYEQYF	TGTGCCAGCAGCGCGAGCTTGGGGACAGGTCTCTACGAGCAGTACTTC
-	TRBV28	many	TRBJ2-2	CASRSAVRELFF	TGTGCCAGCAGATCTGCTGTTCGGGAGCTGTTTTTT
TRBD1	TRBV4-1	-	TRBJ1-3	CASSQPWRGRRGNTIYF	TGCGCCAGCAGCCAGCCCTGGAGGGGGCGGCGTGGAAACACCATATATTTT
-	TRBV28	few	TRBJ1-6	CAGTGFNSPLHF	TGTGCCGGTACGGGGTTCAATTCACCCCTCCACTTT
-	TRBV3-1	-	TRBJ1-2	CAGSYSRAPEGYTF	TGTGCCGGCAGCTACTCCCGGGCCCCGGAGGGCTACACCTTC
-	TRBV20-1	-	TRBJ1-6	CSGRESPLHF	TGCAGTGGCAGAGAATCACCCCTCCACTTT
TRBD1	TRBV19	few	TRBJ1-2	CASSSPYPGDRNGYTF	TGTGCCAGTAGTTCTCCCTACCCGGGGGACAGAAATGGCTACACCTTC
TRBD2	TRBV28	many	TRBJ2-7	CASSLFETGLASYEQYF	TGTGCCAGCAGTTTATTTGAAACGGGACTAGCTTCCTACGAGCAGTACTTC